These T cell receptor beta chains were read from a single sample in a study of cytomegalovirus exposure and HLA in healthy donors. TCRdb's table, derived via immunoSEQ multiplex PCR, lists solely in-frame clones and lacks some. The sample includes about 250,000 clones, roughly 87% seen only once; the top ten take about 12%. Sequencing was performed on PBMCs. The source is a man in his late teens or twenties in good health and CMV-seropositive. CDR3s include the opening cysteine and the closing phenylalanine or tryptophan. Each record gives: J gene, clone size, V gene, D gene, CDR3 DNA, CDR3 protein. The D gene is left open where the match is weak. Clone size is not always given. Where it is, it says once, few, many or a class for expanded clones.

TRBJ2-7 NA TRBV2 NA TGTGCCAGCAGTGAAGCACCATCGTACGAGCAGTACTTC CASSEAPSYEQYF
TRBJ2-4 NA TRBV5-1 NA TGCGCCAGCAGCCCCCGGGACCAAAACATTCAGTACTTC CASSPRDQNIQYF
TRBJ2-7 NA TRBV29-1 TRBD1 TGCAGCGTTGATAATTGGGGACAGGGGGCTGACGAGCAGTACTTC CSVDNWGQGADEQYF
TRBJ2-4 NA TRBV11-2 NA TGTGCCAGCAGCTCCACAGGGATAGTCGGCATTCAGTACTTC CASSSTGIVGIQYF
TRBJ2-5 NA TRBV9 TRBD2 TGTGCCAGCAGCGTAGGGAGCCTGCTAGCGGGAGAGACCCAGTACTTC CASSVGSLLAGETQYF
TRBJ2-3 NA TRBV5-1 TRBD2 TGCGCCAGCAGATCTAGCGGGAGATCGTCAGATACGCAGTATTTT CASRSSGRSSDTQYF
TRBJ1-1 NA TRBV15 NA TGTGCCACCAGCAGAGGGTGGGGCCCCGGAGCTGAAGCTTTCTTT CATSRGWGPGAEAFF
TRBJ2-1 NA TRBV5-6 TRBD2 TGTGCCAGCAGCTTCTTTGGACTAGCGGGAGTGGGCAATGAGCAGTTCTTC CASSFFGLAGVGNEQFF
TRBJ2-5 NA TRBV7-2 NA TGTGCCAGCAGCACAGCGGGTGGAGAGACCCAGTACTTC CASSTAGGETQYF
TRBJ2-5 once TRBV4-3 NA TGCGCCAGCAGCCAAGATTTCCAGCAAGAGACCCAGTACTTC CASSQDFQQETQYF
TRBJ1-1 NA TRBV6-1 NA TGTGCCAGCAGTTTCGGGACCGCGAACACTGAAGCTTTCTTT CASSFGTANTEAFF
TRBJ1-3 NA TRBV27 TRBD1 TGTGCCAGCAGTTCGGGACAGGGGGGAAACACCATATATTTT CASSSGQGGNTIYF
TRBJ2-7 NA TRBV9 TRBD2 TGTGCCAGCAGCGCCGGGACTAGCGGGAGAAGGTACTACGAGCAGTACTTC CASSAGTSGRRYYEQYF
TRBJ2-1 NA TRBV5-1 NA TGCGCCAGCAGCCCCGAAAGCTCCTACAATGAGCAGTTCTTC CASSPESSYNEQFF
TRBJ2-3 NA TRBV5-1 NA TGCGCCAGCAGCTTGGCGCTAGCGGACAGGGATACGCAGTATTTT CASSLALADRDTQYF
TRBJ2-2 NA TRBV5-6 TRBD1 TGTGCCAGCAGCGCCACCGGGACAGGGGACACCGGGGAGCTGTTTTTT CASSATGTGDTGELFF
TRBJ2-7 NA TRBV19 NA TGTGCCAGTAGTATCGGACCTACTCTAACCCGTATAGCCGAGCAGTACTTC CASSIGPTLTRIAEQYF
TRBJ1-1 NA TRBV6-1 TRBD1 TGTGCCAGCAGTCATCACCGGGACAGGGGCACTGAAGCTTTCTTT CASSHHRDRGTEAFF
TRBJ1-1 once TRBV19 TRBD1 TGTGCCAGTAGGAAGGGACAGTTGAACACTGAAGCTTTCTTT CASRKGQLNTEAFF
TRBJ1-1 NA TRBV29-1 TRBD1 TGCAGCGTCAGACAGGGGGGGATCACTGAAGCTTTCTTT CSVRQGGITEAFF
TRBJ2-7 once TRBV6-5 NA TGTGCCAGCCGAGGGAACGACGAGCAGTACTTC CASRGNDEQYF
TRBJ1-1 NA TRBV4-1 NA TGCGCCAGCAGCCAAGCACGGATGAACACTGAAGCTTTCTTT CASSQARMNTEAFF
TRBJ2-1 NA TRBV9 NA TGTGCCAGCGGAACTGAGCAGTTCTTC CASGTEQFF
TRBJ1-2 NA TRBV7-9 TRBD1 TGTGCCAGCAGCTTAGATCAGGGGGCCACCTATGGCTACACCTTC CASSLDQGATYGYTF
TRBJ2-2 NA TRBV30 NA TGTGCCTGGAGTGAAGGTGGACCCGGGGAGCTGTTTTTT CAWSEGGPGELFF
TRBJ1-1 NA TRBV5-1 NA TGCGCCAGCAGCTTGGAGGTTCAGGGGAACACTGAAGCTTTCTTT CASSLEVQGNTEAFF
TRBJ2-5 NA TRBV11-2 NA TGTGCCAGCAGCTTCCCCCCAACAGGGAGGGAAGAGACCCAGTACTTC CASSFPPTGREETQYF
TRBJ2-1 NA TRBV2 TRBD2 TGTGCCAGCAGGGGACCGGGGGGGTCCGCTGAGCAGTTCTTC CASRGPGGSAEQFF
TRBJ2-7 NA TRBV2 TRBD1 TGTGCCAGCAGTCGTCGACAGGGGATCTACGAGCAGTACTTC CASSRRQGIYEQYF
TRBJ2-2 NA TRBV11-3 NA TGTGCCAGCAGCTTCCGGGCCAGGAGCGGGGAGCTGTTTTTT CASSFRARSGELFF
TRBJ1-4 NA TRBV27 TRBD1 TGTGCCAGCAGTCTGACAGGGGACCGGGAAAAACTGTTTTTT CASSLTGDREKLFF
TRBJ2-2 NA TRBV5-1 TRBD2 TGCGCCAGCAGCTTATCGCCTAGCGGATTGTCCGGGGAGCTGTTTTTT CASSLSPSGLSGELFF
TRBJ1-4 NA TRBV10-3 NA TGTGCCTCCTCCGGGGAAACTAATGAAAAACTGTTTTTT CASSGETNEKLFF